This T cell receptor beta chain was captured by sequencing in a study of brain T cells in children with intractable seizures. The sequenced cases were selected for having the highest brain T cell transcript signatures. TCRdb keeps only in-frame clones here, not all; method: immunoSEQ multiplex PCR. The sample lists about 41,000 clones, about nine tenths occurring once. Sequenced here: peripheral blood, sampled at surgery. The sequence was obtained from a girl aged 2 to 9 with tuberous sclerosis and intractable seizures.

This CDR3 reads CSGGDFNGYTF. For the CDR3, the DNA is TGCAGCGGGGGAGACTTTAATGGCTACACCTTC. V usage is TRBV29-1 and J usage is TRBJ1-2; D is unresolved. CDR3 length: 11 residues. Germline loops: CDR1 SQVTM, CDR2 ANQGSEA. Trimming removed 7 bases at V and 6 bases at J, with 12 bases between.